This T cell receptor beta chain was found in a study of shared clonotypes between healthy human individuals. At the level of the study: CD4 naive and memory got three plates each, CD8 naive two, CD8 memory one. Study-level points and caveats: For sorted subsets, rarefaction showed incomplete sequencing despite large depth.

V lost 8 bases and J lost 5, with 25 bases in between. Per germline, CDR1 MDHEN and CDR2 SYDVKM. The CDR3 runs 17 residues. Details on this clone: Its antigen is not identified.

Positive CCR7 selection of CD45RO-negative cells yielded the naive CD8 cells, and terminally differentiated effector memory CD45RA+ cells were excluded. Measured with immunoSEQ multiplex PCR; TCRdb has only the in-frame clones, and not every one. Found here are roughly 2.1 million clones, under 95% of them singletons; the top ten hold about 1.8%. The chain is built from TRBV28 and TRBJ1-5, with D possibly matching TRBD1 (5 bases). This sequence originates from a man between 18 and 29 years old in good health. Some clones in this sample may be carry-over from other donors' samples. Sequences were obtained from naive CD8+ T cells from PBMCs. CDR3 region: CASPPLGRETLHQPQHF. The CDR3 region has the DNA TGTGCCAGCCCGCCCCTCGGCAGGGAAACTCTCCATCAGCCCCAGCATTTT.